The next 8 T cell receptor beta chains were all read from a single sample in a study of graft-versus-host responses after intestinal transplantation. This table comes from immunoSEQ multiplex PCR, and its TCRdb copy is limited to in-frame clones, with some not included. The repertoire includes tens of thousands of clones, 85% to 95% of them detected once, and about 0.56% sits in the top ten. These receptors have no known antigen. This specimen consisted of unstimulated CD8+ T cells sorted from spleen or lymph node cells, obtained before intestinal transplant. The receptors were sampled from a human donor who received an intestinal transplant.

DNA for the CDR3: TGTGCCAGCAGCTTGGCCGGTAACGCTATCTATGGCTACACCTTC. This codes for CASSLAGNAIYGYTF. This rearrangement joins TRBV4-2 to TRBJ1-2, with D unresolved. This CDR3 is built from 15 residues. The germline CDR1 and CDR2 sequences are LGHNA and YNFKEQ. Between the trimmed V and J ends, which lost 5 bases and 4 bases, there was a span of 17 bases.

This chain links TRBV5-1 with TRBJ1-2, with TRBD1 matching 7 bases. This CDR3 has 15 residues. The ends lost 4 bases at V and 6 bases at J; junction bases unmatched: 12. The V gene's germline CDR1 is SGHRS and CDR2 YFSETQ. CDR3 sequence: CASSEEQGSRHGYTF. CDR3 coding DNA: TGCGCCAGCAGCGAGGAACAGGGGTCGAGGCATGGCTACACCTTC.

The rearrangement uses TRBV6-5 and TRBJ2-7; D may match TRBD1 or TRBD2 (7 bases each). CDR3 length: 13 amino acids. Germline V gene data show CDR1 as MNHEY and CDR2 as SVGAGI. Between the trimmed V and J ends, which lost 4 bases and 9 bases, there was a span of 16 bases. The chain's CDR3 is CASSSSDREGQYF. CDR3 nucleotide sequence: TGTGCCAGCAGTTCCAGCGACAGGGAGGGGCAGTACTTC.

The gene calls are TRBV7-9 and TRBJ2-7; unclear D gene. V lost 2 bases, J lost 3 bases, and 8 bases lay in between. The CDR3 consists of 13 residues. The germline V gene has CDR1 SEHNR and CDR2 FQNEAQ (reference sequence). CDR3: CASSLSGNYEQYF. The CDR3 DNA reads TGTGCCAGCAGCTTATCAGGCAACTACGAGCAGTACTTC.

The gene calls are TRBV7-2 and TRBJ2-1, with 9 bases that match TRBD2. This CDR3 contains 16 residues. V was clipped by 3 bases and J by 0 bases; unmatched bases: 3. Germline V gene lookup returns CDR1 SGHTA and CDR2 FQGNSA. The chain's CDR3 is CASSFGGRASYNEQFF. The CDR3 nucleotides read TGTGCCAGCAGCTTTGGCGGGAGGGCCTCCTACAATGAGCAGTTCTTC.

The rearrangement uses TRBV27 and TRBJ2-1; a weak D match, TRBD2 (5 bases). Germline CDR1 reads MNHEY; CDR2 reads SMNVEV (reference sequence). The CDR3 sequence is 16 residues long. Trimming took off 4 bases at V and 6 bases at J, with 19 bases between the two ends. The chain's CDR3 is CASSSPLGAAGNEQFF. Written as DNA, the CDR3 is TGTGCCAGCAGTTCGCCCCTCGGAGCGGCGGGCAATGAGCAGTTCTTC.

This clone was seen a single time. V usage is TRBV5-1 and J usage is TRBJ2-6; D unresolved. The CDR3 covers 19 residues. Germline lookup yields CDR1 SGHRS and CDR2 YFSETQ. The V end lost 1 base, the J end lost 0 bases, and 17 bases lay between the germline ends. The CDR3 reads CASSLKPAETNSGANVLTF. The CDR3 DNA follows: TGCGCCAGCAGCTTGAAGCCGGCAGAAACTAACTCTGGGGCCAACGTCCTGACTTTC.

The V call is TRBV7-3, the J call TRBJ2-1; D is undetermined. The V end was cut by 0 bases, the J end by 3 bases, with 9 bases between. Germline V gives CDR1 SGHTA, CDR2 FQGTGA. The CDR3 runs to 15 residues. The CDR3 sequence is CASSLTSTDYNEQFF. DNA of the CDR3: TGTGCCAGCAGCTTAACTAGCACCGACTACAATGAGCAGTTCTTC.